Following are 28 T cell receptor beta chains from one sample sequenced in a study of blood T cell repertoires in COVID-19. Method: immunoSEQ multiplex PCR; TCRdb's copy keeps in-frame clones and lacks some. The sample consists of around 78,000 clones, about nine tenths of them appearing once. Sequencing was done on a sample of peripheral blood. These receptors were collected from a human donor in a cohort sampled during active COVID-19.

In DNA, the CDR3 is TGTGCCAGTAGTATCTCAGGGTTCCTCTCTGGAAACACCATATATTTT. Translated: CASSISGFLSGNTIYF. The chain combines TRBV19 with TRBJ1-3; maybe TRBD1 (5 bases). The CDR3 has 16 amino acids. V lost 3 bases to trimming and J lost 0 bases, with 12 bases between them. Germline V CDR1 and CDR2: LNHDA, SQIVND (reference sequence). The full variable domain, completed using reference TRBV19 and TRBJ1-3, is DGGITQSPKYLFRKEGQNVTLSCEQNLNHDAMYWYRQDPGQGLRLIYYSQIVNDFQKGDIAEGYSVSREKKESFPLTVTSAQKNPTAFYLCASSISGFLSGNTIYFGEGSWLTVV.

V and J are TRBV4-1 and TRBJ1-1; D gene ambiguous. There are 17 residues in the CDR3. The germline V gene has CDR1 MGHRA and CDR2 YSYEKL. Trimming took off 4 bases at V and 1 base at J, with 19 bases between the two ends. This CDR3 is CASSPVGRHLKNTEAFF. Here the CDR3 DNA reads TGCGCCAGCAGCCCGGTAGGCAGGCACCTAAAGAACACTGAAGCTTTCTTT.

This clone was observed a few times. V and J are TRBV4-2 and TRBJ1-3, with D maybe TRBD1 (6 bases). The germline CDR1 and CDR2 sequences are LGHNA and YNFKEQ. This CDR3 has 16 amino acids. Deletions cut 3 bases from V and 3 bases from J, with 15 bases between. The CDR3 DNA is TGTGCCAGCAGCCATGAACAGGGTGGAGGTGGAAACACCATATATTTT. Protein: CASSHEQGGGGNTIYF.

The chain links TRBV7-2 to TRBJ1-2; 9 bases align to TRBD1. CDR3 length equals 13 residues. Germline lookup yields CDR1 SGHTA and CDR2 FQGNSA. The V and J ends lost 6 bases and 8 bases, in that order; junction bases with no gene match: 7. The CDR3 bases are TGTGCCAGCAGTTCGACAGGGGGAGGGGGCTACACCTTC. This codes for CASSSTGGGGYTF.

V usage is TRBV2 and J usage is TRBJ1-1; D is possibly TRBD1 (6 bases). CDR3 length: 14 residues. CDR1 and CDR2 (germline): SNHLY, FYNNEI. The ends were cut back, 9 bases at V and 1 base at J, with 15 bases in the middle. CDR3 region: CARTSQGGNTEAFF. The CDR3 bases are TGTGCCAGGACGTCACAGGGTGGGAACACTGAAGCTTTCTTT.

The chain couples TRBV6-2 or TRBV6-3 to TRBJ1-2; a possible D gene is TRBD1 (6 bases). V lost 5 bases, J lost 2 bases, and 9 bases lay in between. CDR1 and CDR2 (germline): MNHEY, SVGEGT. The CDR3 contains 13 residues. The CDR3 DNA is TGTGCCAGCAGTCTGGACAGAAACTATGGCTACACCTTC. Its protein is CASSLDRNYGYTF.

The chain is built from TRBV18 and TRBJ2-5; possibly TRBD2 for D (5 bases). The germline CDR1 and CDR2 sequences are KGHSH and LQKENI. Trimming left V 1 base short and J 5 bases short, with 5 bases between. CDR3 length: 12 residues. The DNA for the CDR3 is TGTGCCAGCTCACCACGAGGGGAGACCCAGTACTTC. It codes for CASSPRGETQYF.

This clone occurred once. The chain joins TRBV3-1 (or the pseudogene TRBV3-2) to TRBJ2-5; 10 bases match TRBD2. Losses at the gene ends were 6 bases for V and 5 bases for J; bases not matched to a gene: 6. The CDR3 has 14 residues. Per germline, CDR1 LGHDT and CDR2 YNNKEL (reference sequence). Written as DNA, the CDR3 is TGTGCCAGCAGACTAGCGGGGCTCGGGGAGACCCAGTACTTC. Amino acids: CASRLAGLGETQYF.

The V gene is TRBV6-2 or TRBV6-3, the J gene TRBJ1-5; the D is unclear. The germline gives CDR1 MNHEY, CDR2 SVGEGT. Trimming took 2 bases from V and 2 from J, leaving 13 bases between them. This CDR3 comprises 16 residues. Here the CDR3 DNA reads TGTGCCAGCAGTTACCGAGGGAGGGAGGGCAATCAGCCCCAGCATTTT. Translation: CASSYRGREGNQPQHF.

V usage is TRBV10-3 and J usage is TRBJ2-7; the D gene is possibly TRBD1 (6 bases). The CDR3 spans 13 residues. V lost 6 bases, J lost 2 bases, and 11 bases lay in between. Per germline, CDR1 ENHRY and CDR2 SYGVKD. The CDR3 DNA is TGTGCCATCAGCCAAGACAGGACCTACGAGCAGTACTTC. It specifies CAISQDRTYEQYF.

The chain recombines TRBV19 with TRBJ2-3; 11 bases are a match to TRBD2. Trimming took 5 bases from V and 2 from J; bases not matched to a gene: 3. CDR1 and CDR2 from the germline V gene are LNHDA and SQIVND (reference sequence). This CDR3 is 15 amino acids long. In DNA, the CDR3 is TGTGCCAGTAGTTTAGCGGGAGGGTTCACAGATACGCAGTATTTT. Translation gives CASSLAGGFTDTQYF. Variable domain in full (rest from reference TRBV19 and TRBJ2-3): DGGITQSPKYLFRKEGQNVTLSCEQNLNHDAMYWYRQDPGQGLRLIYYSQIVNDFQKGDIAEGYSVSREKKESFPLTVTSAQKNPTAFYLCASSLAGGFTDTQYFGPGTRLTVL.

J is TRBJ1-1 and V is TRBV19; 7 nucleotides match TRBD1. This CDR3 region has 13 residues. Trimming removed 6 bases from V and 7 bases from J; junction bases left unmatched: 8. Germline V gene lookup returns CDR1 LNHDA and CDR2 SQIVND (reference sequence). CDR3 residues: CASSGDRAFEAFF. As DNA, the CDR3 is TGTGCCAGTAGCGGTGACAGGGCCTTTGAAGCTTTCTTT.

The chain recombines TRBV15 with TRBJ2-7; TRBD1 matches at 8 bases. J lost 0 bases, V lost 8 bases, and 3 bases had no gene match. The CDR3 consists of 13 residues. Germline loops: CDR1 LNHNV, CDR2 YYDKDF (reference sequence). CDR3 DNA: TGTGCCACCGGACAGGGTGGCTCCTACGAGCAGTACTTC. Encoded protein: CATGQGGSYEQYF.

This chain links TRBV25-1 with TRBJ2-7, with 9 bases aligning to TRBD1. The length of the CDR3 is 16 residues. Germline V gene lookup returns CDR1 MGHDK and CDR2 SYGVNS. V shed 4 bases and J 0 bases; nucleotides not matched to a gene: 7. CDR3 residues: CASSATDRGDSYEQYF. CDR3 DNA: TGTGCCAGCAGTGCAACGGACAGGGGAGACTCCTACGAGCAGTACTTC.

The chain employs TRBV5-1 and TRBJ2-3; weak D call: TRBD1 (6 bases). The germline V gene encodes CDR1 SGHRS and CDR2 YFSETQ. Trimming cost V 0 bases and J 0 bases, with 14 bases left between them. This CDR3 is 17 amino acids long. DNA of the CDR3: TGCGCCAGCAGCTTGGATTTAGGGGGACCGAGCACAGATACGCAGTATTTT. As protein: CASSLDLGGPSTDTQYF.

This clone appeared a single time. The gene calls are TRBV6-5 and TRBJ1-4; 9 bases align to TRBD1. V shed 5 bases and J 8 bases; nucleotides not matched to a gene: 9. This CDR3 region has 15 residues. Germline CDR1 and CDR2: MNHEY and SVGAGI. Here the CDR3 DNA reads TGTGCCAGCAGTACACAGGGGGCAGTTCGGGAAAAACTGTTTTTT. Translation: CASSTQGAVREKLFF.

The rearrangement links TRBV5-1 to TRBJ2-1; 7 bases align to TRBD2. Germline V gives CDR1 SGHRS, CDR2 YFSETQ. The V segment lost 0 bases and the J segment 0 bases; nucleotides outside the gene matches: 0. The CDR3 extends over 15 amino acids. CDR3 region: CASSLVAGSYNEQFF. CDR3 nucleotides: TGCGCCAGCAGCTTGGTAGCGGGCTCCTACAATGAGCAGTTCTTC. Complete variable domain (other parts from reference TRBV5-1 and TRBJ2-1): KAGVTQTPRYLIKTRGQQVTLSCSPISGHRSVSWYQQTPGQGLQFLFEYFSETQRNKGNFPGRFSGRQFSNSRSEMNVSTLELGDSALYLCASSLVAGSYNEQFFGPGTRLTVL.

This clone was recorded only once. The chain carries TRBV28 and TRBJ2-7; 8 bases line up with TRBD2. This CDR3 is built from 14 residues. Trimming at V came to 7 bases and at J to 3 bases, leaving 8 bases not matched to a gene. Germline V CDR1 and CDR2: MDHEN, SYDVKM. The DNA for the CDR3 is TGTGCCAGCATCAATAGCGGGAAAAGCTACGAGCAGTACTTC. Translated, it gives CASINSGKSYEQYF. Filled out from reference TRBV28 and TRBJ2-7, the complete variable domain reads DVKVTQSSRYLVKRTGEKVFLECVQDMDHENMFWYRQDPGLGLRLIYFSYDVKMKEKGDIPEGYSVSREKKERFSLILESASTNQTSMYLCASINSGKSYEQYFGPGTRLTVT.

This rearrangement joins TRBV5-1 to TRBJ2-1, with D possibly being TRBD2 (6 bases). This CDR3 is 16 amino acids long. Germline values: CDR1 SGHRS, CDR2 YFSETQ. Trimming pared 2 bases from V and 0 bases from J, leaving 12 bases between. In DNA, the CDR3 is TGCGCCAGCAGCTTTGGCGGGGTCAGCTCCTACAATGAGCAGTTCTTC. Translating it yields CASSFGGVSSYNEQFF.

J is TRBJ2-1 and V is TRBV4-2, with D uncertain. The V gene lost 4 bases and the J gene lost 8 bases, with 18 bases spanning the gap. The CDR3 consists of 15 residues. Germline loops: CDR1 LGHNA, CDR2 YNFKEQ. The CDR3 region is CASSLQGEVYDEQFF. CDR3 nucleotide sequence: TGTGCCAGCAGCCTCCAAGGCGAGGTTTACGATGAGCAGTTCTTC.

The chain recombines TRBV6-5 with TRBJ1-2; a possible D gene is TRBD1 (5 bases). This CDR3 contains 13 residues. V dropped 8 bases and J dropped 4 bases, with 14 bases sitting between them. CDR1 and CDR2 from the germline V gene are MNHEY and SVGAGI. The CDR3 DNA reads TGTGCCAGCTCATTACTGGGGGGCTATGGCTACACCTTC. Its protein product is CASSLLGGYGYTF.

The rearrangement links TRBV5-8 to TRBJ1-1; unclear D gene. The CDR3 runs to 16 residues. Trimming removed 8 bases from V and 0 bases from J, with 20 bases in between. The germline CDR1 and CDR2 sequences are SGHTS and YDEGEE. CDR3 sequence reads: CASFLPPYRLNTEAFF. The CDR3 nucleotides are TGTGCCAGTTTCCTGCCTCCATATCGGTTGAACACTGAAGCTTTCTTT.

CDR3 protein: CASSKEVAGRDEQFF. The CDR3 nucleotides are TGTGCCAGTAGTAAAGAGGTAGCGGGAAGGGATGAGCAGTTCTTC. V gene TRBV19 combines with J gene TRBJ2-1; TRBD2 agrees at 8 bases. The J segment lost 8 bases and the V segment lost 4 bases, leaving 10 bases of the junction unmatched. The CDR3 has 15 residues. Germline V gene data show CDR1 as LNHDA and CDR2 as SQIVND (reference sequence).

The chain uses TRBV5-4 and TRBJ1-1; D gene ambiguous. The V and J ends lost 0 bases and 3 bases respectively, with 12 bases between them. This CDR3 contains 15 residues. CDR1 is SGHNT and CDR2 is YYREEE in the germline V gene (reference sequence). CDR3: CASSLAPMIDTEAFF. CDR3 in DNA: TGTGCCAGCAGCTTGGCTCCGATGATAGACACTGAAGCTTTCTTT.

The rearrangement joins TRBV27 to TRBJ1-1; 7 nucleotides match TRBD1. Trimming cost V 6 bases and J 4 bases; bases outside gene matches: 5. CDR1 is MNHEY and CDR2 is SMNVEV in the germline V gene (reference sequence). The CDR3 totals 13 residues. This chain's CDR3 is CASSHRGSTEAFF. CDR3 nucleotide sequence: TGTGCCAGCAGCCACAGGGGAAGCACTGAAGCTTTCTTT.

The chain combines TRBV7-2 with TRBJ2-5, with 13 bases aligning to TRBD2. V was clipped by 1 base and J by 5 bases; unmatched bases: 7. Germline V lookup: CDR1 SGHTA, CDR2 FQGNSA. CDR3 length equals 17 residues. The CDR3 is CASSLDGLAGARETQYF. The DNA for the CDR3 is TGTGCCAGCAGCTTAGACGGACTAGCGGGAGCTCGGGAGACCCAGTACTTC.

This clone has only one observation. The chain combines TRBV6-2 or TRBV6-3 with TRBJ2-3, with D perhaps matching TRBD2 (5 bases). Deletions cut 5 bases from V and 2 bases from J, with 8 bases between. Germline V gene data show CDR1 as MNHEY and CDR2 as SVGEGT. The CDR3 runs 13 residues. The CDR3 DNA follows: TGTGCCAGCAGTCGACTATCCACAGATACGCAGTATTTT. It translates to CASSRLSTDTQYF.

This chain links TRBV19 with TRBJ2-1; possible D gene TRBD2, 6 bases. Germline V gene lookup returns CDR1 LNHDA and CDR2 SQIVND (reference sequence). Trimming cost V 5 bases and J 9 bases, with 20 bases left between them. The CDR3 is 15 amino acids. In DNA, the CDR3 is TGTGCCAGTAGTCTCCAAGGGTGGGGGAGGAGTGAGCAGTTCTTC. Residues: CASSLQGWGRSEQFF.